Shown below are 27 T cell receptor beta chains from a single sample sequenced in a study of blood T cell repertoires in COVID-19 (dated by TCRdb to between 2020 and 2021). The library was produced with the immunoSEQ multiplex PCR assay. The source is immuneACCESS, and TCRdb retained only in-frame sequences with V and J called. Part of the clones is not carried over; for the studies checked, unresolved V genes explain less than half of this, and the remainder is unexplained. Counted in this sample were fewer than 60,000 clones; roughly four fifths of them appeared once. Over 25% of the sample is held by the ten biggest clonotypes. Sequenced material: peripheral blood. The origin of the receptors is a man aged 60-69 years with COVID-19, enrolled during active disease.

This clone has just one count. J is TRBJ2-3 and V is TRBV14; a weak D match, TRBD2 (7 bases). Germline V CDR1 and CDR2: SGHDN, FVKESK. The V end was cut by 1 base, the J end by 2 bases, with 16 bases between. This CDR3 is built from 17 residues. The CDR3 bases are TGTGCCAGCAGCCAAGTAGGGGGGGCTCTCTTCACAGATACGCAGTATTTT. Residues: CASSQVGGALFTDTQYF.

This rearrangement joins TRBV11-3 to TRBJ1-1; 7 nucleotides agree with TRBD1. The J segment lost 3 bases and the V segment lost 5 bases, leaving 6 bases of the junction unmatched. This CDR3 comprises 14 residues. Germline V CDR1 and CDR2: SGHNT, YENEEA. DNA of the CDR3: TGTGCCAGCAGCGCACAGGGGTGGGACACTGAAGCTTTCTTT. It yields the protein CASSAQGWDTEAFF.

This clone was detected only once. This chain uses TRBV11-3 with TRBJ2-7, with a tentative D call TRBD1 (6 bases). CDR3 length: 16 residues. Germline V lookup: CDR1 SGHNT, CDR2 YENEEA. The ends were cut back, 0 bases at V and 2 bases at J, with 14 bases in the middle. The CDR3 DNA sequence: TGTGCCAGCAGCTTAGATTGTTGGGGGCTTCCCTACGAGCAGTACTTC. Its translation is CASSLDCWGLPYEQYF.

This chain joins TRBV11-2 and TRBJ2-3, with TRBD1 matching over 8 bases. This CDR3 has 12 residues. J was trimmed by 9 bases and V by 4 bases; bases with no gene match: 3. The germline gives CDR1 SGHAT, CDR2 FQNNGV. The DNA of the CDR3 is TGTGCCAGCAGCTATCGGGACAGGACGCAGTATTTT. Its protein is CASSYRDRTQYF.

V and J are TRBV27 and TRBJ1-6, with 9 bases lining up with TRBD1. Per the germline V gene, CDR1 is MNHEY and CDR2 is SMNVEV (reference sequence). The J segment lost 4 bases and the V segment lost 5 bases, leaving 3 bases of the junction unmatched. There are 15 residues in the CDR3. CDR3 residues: CASSTGGAYNSPLHF. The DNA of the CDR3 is TGTGCCAGCAGTACAGGGGGCGCTTATAATTCACCCCTCCACTTT.

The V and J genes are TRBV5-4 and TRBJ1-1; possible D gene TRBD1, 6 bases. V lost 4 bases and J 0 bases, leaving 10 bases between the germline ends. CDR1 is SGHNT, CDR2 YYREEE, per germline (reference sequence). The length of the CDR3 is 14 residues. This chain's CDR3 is CASSLTGLNTEAFF. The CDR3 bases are TGTGCCAGCAGCCTTACAGGGTTGAACACTGAAGCTTTCTTT.

This CDR3 is CASSQDGVEQYF. The CDR3 DNA is TGCGCCAGCAGCCAGGACGGGGTAGAGCAGTACTTC. The chain joins TRBV4-1 to TRBJ2-7; possibly TRBD2 for D (5 bases). The CDR3 totals 12 residues. The germline V and J ends were trimmed by 3 bases and 7 bases, with 10 bases remaining between them. CDR1 is MGHRA and CDR2 is YSYEKL in the germline V gene.

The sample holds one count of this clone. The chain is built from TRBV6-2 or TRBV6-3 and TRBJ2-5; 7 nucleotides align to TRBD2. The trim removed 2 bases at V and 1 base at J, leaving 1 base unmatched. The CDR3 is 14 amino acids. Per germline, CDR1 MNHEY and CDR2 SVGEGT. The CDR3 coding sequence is TGTGCCAGCAGTTACCAGCGGGGCCAAGAGACCCAGTACTTC. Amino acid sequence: CASSYQRGQETQYF.

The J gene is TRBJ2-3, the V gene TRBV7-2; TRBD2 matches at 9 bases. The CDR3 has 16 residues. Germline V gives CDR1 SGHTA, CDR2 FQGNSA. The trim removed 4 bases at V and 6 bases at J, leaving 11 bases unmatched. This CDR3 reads CASSSHGGRAVDTQYF. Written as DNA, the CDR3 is TGTGCCAGCAGCTCCCATGGCGGGAGGGCGGTGGATACGCAGTATTTT.

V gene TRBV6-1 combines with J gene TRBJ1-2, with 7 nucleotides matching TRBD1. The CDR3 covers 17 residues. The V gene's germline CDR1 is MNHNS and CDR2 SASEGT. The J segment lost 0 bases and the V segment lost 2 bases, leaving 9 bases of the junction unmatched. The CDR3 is CASSESRTGPSNYGYTF. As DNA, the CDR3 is TGTGCCAGCAGTGAATCCAGGACAGGTCCTTCTAACTATGGCTACACCTTC.

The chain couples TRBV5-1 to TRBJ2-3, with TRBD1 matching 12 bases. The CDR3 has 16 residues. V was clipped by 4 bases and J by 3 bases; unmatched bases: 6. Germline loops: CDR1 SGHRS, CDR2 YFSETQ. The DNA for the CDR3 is TGCGCCAGCAGCGGGGACAGGGGGCGCTTAACAGATACGCAGTATTTT. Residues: CASSGDRGRLTDTQYF.

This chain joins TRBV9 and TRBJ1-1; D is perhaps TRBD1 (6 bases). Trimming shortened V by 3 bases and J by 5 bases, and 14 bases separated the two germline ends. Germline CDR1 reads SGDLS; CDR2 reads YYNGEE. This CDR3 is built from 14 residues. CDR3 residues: CASSAFFRGTEAFF. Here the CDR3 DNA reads TGTGCCAGCAGCGCCTTTTTCAGGGGAACTGAAGCTTTCTTT.

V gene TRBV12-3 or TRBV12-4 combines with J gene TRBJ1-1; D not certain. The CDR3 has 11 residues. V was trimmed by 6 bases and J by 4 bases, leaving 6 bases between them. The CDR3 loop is CASSRFTEAFF. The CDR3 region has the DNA TGTGCCAGCAGCAGGTTCACTGAAGCTTTCTTT.

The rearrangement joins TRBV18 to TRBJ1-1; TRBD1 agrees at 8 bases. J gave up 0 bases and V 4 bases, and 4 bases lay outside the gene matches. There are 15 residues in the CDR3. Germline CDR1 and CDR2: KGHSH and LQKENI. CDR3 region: CASSLRQGLNTEAFF. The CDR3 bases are TGTGCCAGCTCACTACGACAGGGGCTGAACACTGAAGCTTTCTTT.

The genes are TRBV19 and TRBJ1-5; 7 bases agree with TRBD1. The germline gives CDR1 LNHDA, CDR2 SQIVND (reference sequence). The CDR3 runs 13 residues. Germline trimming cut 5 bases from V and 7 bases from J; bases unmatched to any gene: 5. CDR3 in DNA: TGTGCCAGTAGTGGGGACAGAAAGCAGCCCCAGCATTTT. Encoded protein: CASSGDRKQPQHF.

The CDR3 reads CASRRGGAQETQYF. The CDR3 DNA follows: TGTGCCAGCAGAAGAGGGGGGGCTCAAGAGACCCAGTACTTC. This chain links TRBV2 with TRBJ2-5; tentatively, D is TRBD2 (7 bases). The CDR3 is 14 residues long. Germline CDR1 SNHLY, CDR2 FYNNEI. V was shortened by 6 bases and J by 2 bases, with 13 bases between the two germline ends.

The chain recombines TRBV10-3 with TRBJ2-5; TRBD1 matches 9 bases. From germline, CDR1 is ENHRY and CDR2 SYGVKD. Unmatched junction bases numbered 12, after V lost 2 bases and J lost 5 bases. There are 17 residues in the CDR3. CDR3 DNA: TGTGCCATCAGTGAGCCCCTTGGGACAGGGTATGGGGAGACCCAGTACTTC. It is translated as CAISEPLGTGYGETQYF.

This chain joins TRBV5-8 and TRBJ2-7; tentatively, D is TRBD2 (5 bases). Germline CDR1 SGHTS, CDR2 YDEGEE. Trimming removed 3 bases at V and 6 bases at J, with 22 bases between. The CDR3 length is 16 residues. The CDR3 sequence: CASSWTGRVPSSEQYF. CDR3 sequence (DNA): TGTGCCAGCAGCTGGACCGGGCGGGTCCCGTCGTCCGAGCAGTACTTC.

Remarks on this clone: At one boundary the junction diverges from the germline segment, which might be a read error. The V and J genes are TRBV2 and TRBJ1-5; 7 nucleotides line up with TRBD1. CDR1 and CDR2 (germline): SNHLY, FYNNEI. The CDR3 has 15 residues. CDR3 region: CASKGGQATNEPQHF. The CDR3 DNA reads TGTGCCAGCAAAGGAGGACAGGCCACCAATGAGCCCCAGCATTTT.

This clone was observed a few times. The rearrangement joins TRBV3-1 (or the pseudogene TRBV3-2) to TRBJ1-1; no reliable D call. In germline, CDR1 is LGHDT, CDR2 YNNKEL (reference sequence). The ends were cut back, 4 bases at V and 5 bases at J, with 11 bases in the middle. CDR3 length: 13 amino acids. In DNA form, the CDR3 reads TGTGCCAGCAGCCCGTCACCCAGGACTGAAGCTTTCTTT. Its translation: CASSPSPRTEAFF.

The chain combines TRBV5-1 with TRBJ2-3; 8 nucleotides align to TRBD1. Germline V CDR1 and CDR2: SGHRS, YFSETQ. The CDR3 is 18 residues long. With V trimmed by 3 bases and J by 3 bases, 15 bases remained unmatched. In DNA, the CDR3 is TGCGCCAGCAGCTCAGGACAGGGATTTTCAATAAGGACAGATACGCAGTATTTT. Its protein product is CASSSGQGFSIRTDTQYF.

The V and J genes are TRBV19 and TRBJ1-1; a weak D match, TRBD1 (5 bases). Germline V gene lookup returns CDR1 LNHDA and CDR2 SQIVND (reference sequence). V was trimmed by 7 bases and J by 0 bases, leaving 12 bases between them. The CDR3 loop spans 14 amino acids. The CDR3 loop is CASMGPRMNTEAFF. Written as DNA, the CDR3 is TGTGCCAGTATGGGGCCAAGGATGAACACTGAAGCTTTCTTT.

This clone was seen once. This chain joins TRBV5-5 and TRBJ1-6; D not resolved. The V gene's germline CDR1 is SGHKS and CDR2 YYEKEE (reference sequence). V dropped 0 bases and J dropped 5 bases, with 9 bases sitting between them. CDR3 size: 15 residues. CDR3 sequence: CASSLDWGDNSPLHF. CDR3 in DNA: TGTGCCAGCAGCTTGGACTGGGGAGATAATTCACCCCTCCACTTT.

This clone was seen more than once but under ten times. The CDR3 DNA reads as TGTGCCAGCTCACCCCAACAGGGGGGTCCCTACGAGCAGTACTTC. Translation: CASSPQQGGPYEQYF. The chain recombines TRBV18 with TRBJ2-7, with 8 nucleotides matching TRBD1. With V trimmed by 3 bases and J by 2 bases, 6 bases remained unmatched. Germline V gives CDR1 KGHSH, CDR2 LQKENI. The CDR3 has 15 amino acids.

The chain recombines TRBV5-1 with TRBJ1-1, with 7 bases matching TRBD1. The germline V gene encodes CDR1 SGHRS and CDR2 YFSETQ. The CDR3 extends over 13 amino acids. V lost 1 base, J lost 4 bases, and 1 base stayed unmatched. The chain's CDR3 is CASSLSGGTEAFF. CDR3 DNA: TGCGCCAGCAGCTTGTCAGGGGGCACTGAAGCTTTCTTT.

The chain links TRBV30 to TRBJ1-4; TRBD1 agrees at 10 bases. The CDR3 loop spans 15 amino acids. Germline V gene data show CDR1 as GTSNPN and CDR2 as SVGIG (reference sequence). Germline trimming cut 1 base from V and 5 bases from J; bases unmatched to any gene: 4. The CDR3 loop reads CAWSADRGRNEKLFF. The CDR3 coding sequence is TGTGCCTGGAGTGCTGACAGGGGGCGGAATGAAAAACTGTTTTTT. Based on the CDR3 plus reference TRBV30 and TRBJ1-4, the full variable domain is SQTIHQWPATLVQPVGSPLSLECTVEGTSNPNLYWYRQAAGRGLQLLFYSVGIGQISSEVPQNLSASRPQDRQFILSSKKLLLSDSGFYLCAWSADRGRNEKLFFGSGTQLSVL.

The CDR3 DNA sequence: TGTGCCAGCAGCGACGACAGGGGGTCGGATTCACCCCTCCACTTT. Amino acids: CASSDDRGSDSPLHF. The V gene is TRBV2, the J gene TRBJ1-6; 9 bases are shared with TRBD1. CDR1 is SNHLY and CDR2 is FYNNEI in the germline V gene. This CDR3 has 15 amino acids. V lost 6 bases to trimming and J lost 8 bases; unmatched junction nucleotides: 8.